The present T cell receptor beta chain was sequenced within a study of OX40 agonist ivuxolimab in advanced cancers. This CDR3 spans 14 amino acids. With V trimmed by 3 bases and J by 6 bases, 2 bases remained unmatched. Germline values: CDR1 SGDLS, CDR2 YYNGEE. TCRdb's table, derived via immunoSEQ multiplex PCR, lists solely in-frame clones and lacks some. The sample has more than 5,500 clones; around 70% are singletons. The rearrangement links TRBV9 to TRBJ2-1; 11 nucleotides line up with TRBD2. The sequenced sample was CD4+ or CD8+ T cells sorted from blood, obtained in a trial of the OX40 agonist ivuxolimab. The source of this sequence is an adult with an advanced solid tumor such as melanoma, head and neck, liver or kidney cancer. CDR3 in DNA: TGTGCCAGCAGCGAGACTAGCGGGGTCAATGAGCAGTTCTTC. This encodes CASSETSGVNEQFF.